This T cell receptor (beta chain) was documented in a study of cytomegalovirus exposure and HLA in healthy donors. Study-wide results and limits: V- and J-gene trimming in TCR beta was tied to a missense DCLRE1C variant by an analysis performed later.

The PCR made use of 60 Vbeta and 13 Jbeta primers. The protocol was immunoSEQ multiplex PCR, while the TCRdb copy is restricted to in-frame clones and leaves out a portion. The table lists about 39,000 clones. On this clone itself: What it binds is not known.

The germline CDR1 and CDR2 sequences are SGHTA and FQGNSA. The CDR3 contains 14 residues. Germline trimming cut 5 bases from V and 4 bases from J; bases unmatched to any gene: 5. The sequence came from a male donor in good health and CMV-seronegative. The chain recombines TRBV7-2 with TRBJ1-5; 7 nucleotides match TRBD1. Sequencing was done on a sample of PBMCs. The CDR3 nucleotides read TGTGCCAGCAGCACAGGGACAGTTAATCAGCCCCAGCATTTT. It codes for CASSTGTVNQPQHF.